A single sample is the source of the 25 T cell receptor beta chains below, sequenced in a study of cytomegalovirus exposure and HLA in healthy donors. PCR primers comprised 60 Vbeta and 13 Jbeta primers. Produced via immunoSEQ multiplex PCR; TCRdb's table is partial and in-frame only. This sample yields about 120,000 clones, of which 70% to 80% are seen a single time; roughly 3% belongs to the top ten. Sample: PBMCs. The source of these receptors is a woman under 30 in good health and CMV-seropositive.

The rearrangement links TRBV6-5 to TRBJ1-2; D not resolved. V was trimmed by 0 bases and J by 1 base, leaving 12 bases between them. The CDR3 extends over 16 amino acids. Germline V CDR1 and CDR2: MNHEY, SVGAGI. CDR3 loop: CASSYSTGGYNYGYTF. DNA for the CDR3: TGTGCCAGCAGTTACTCGACCGGCGGATATAACTATGGCTACACCTTC.

The V call is TRBV6-5, the J call TRBJ2-1, with TRBD1 matching 8 bases. Germline V CDR1 and CDR2: MNHEY, SVGAGI. This CDR3 has 14 amino acids. V lost 11 bases and J lost 6; bases outside the gene matches: 12. CDR3 loop: CAYRGTGNGNEQFF. CDR3 nucleotides: TGTGCCTACAGGGGGACTGGGAATGGCAATGAGCAGTTCTTC.

The J gene is TRBJ1-1, the V gene TRBV25-1, with 8 bases lining up with TRBD1. The CDR3 loop spans 14 amino acids. The junction had 9 bases not matched to a gene; V was cut back by 5 bases and J by 7 bases. Germline CDR1 reads MGHDK; CDR2 reads SYGVNS. The CDR3 nucleotides are TGTGCCAGCAGTACCACGGGGACAGGTGTTGAAGCTTTCTTT. Its protein is CASSTTGTGVEAFF.

The chain uses TRBV30 and TRBJ1-3; D remains unclear. The CDR3 length is 14 residues. Germline assignment: CDR1 GTSNPN and CDR2 SVGIG (reference sequence). V was clipped by 4 bases and J by 0 bases, with 10 bases between them. The CDR3 is CAWTSGYSGNTIYF. The CDR3 DNA sequence: TGTGCCTGGACCAGCGGGTACTCTGGAAACACCATATATTTT. Supplemented by reference TRBV30 and TRBJ1-3, the full variable domain reads SQTIHQWPATLVQPVGSPLSLECTVEGTSNPNLYWYRQAAGRGLQLLFYSVGIGQISSEVPQNLSASRPQDRQFILSSKKLLLSDSGFYLCAWTSGYSGNTIYFGEGSWLTVV.

This clone has a handful of counts. V is TRBV5-4 and J is TRBJ1-2, with TRBD1 matching over 7 bases. The CDR3 sequence is 17 residues long. Unmatched junction bases numbered 11, after V lost 0 bases and J lost 3 bases. Germline V gene lookup returns CDR1 SGHNT and CDR2 YYREEE (reference sequence). The CDR3 here is CASSLGPHAQGDYGYTF. CDR3 sequence (DNA): TGTGCCAGCAGCTTGGGACCCCACGCTCAGGGGGACTATGGCTACACCTTC.

V and J are TRBV19 and TRBJ1-4, with D possibly matching TRBD1 (6 bases). The V end was cut by 10 bases, the J end by 3 bases, with 18 bases between. Germline V CDR1 and CDR2: LNHDA, SQIVND (reference sequence). The CDR3 extends over 15 amino acids. The CDR3 nucleotides read TGTGCCACCCAAGGGGGGGAGAGGCCTAATGAAAAACTGTTTTTT. Amino acid sequence: CATQGGERPNEKLFF. The full variable domain, its missing parts supplied by reference TRBV19 and TRBJ1-4, is DGGITQSPKYLFRKEGQNVTLSCEQNLNHDAMYWYRQDPGQGLRLIYYSQIVNDFQKGDIAEGYSVSREKKESFPLTVTSAQKNPTAFYLCATQGGERPNEKLFFGSGTQLSVL.

The CDR3 is CASSLPKAGRTEAFF. In DNA form, the CDR3 reads TGTGCCAGCAGCTTACCCAAGGCAGGGAGGACTGAAGCTTTCTTT. The genes are TRBV11-3 and TRBJ1-1, with D possibly TRBD1 on 5 matching bases. The CDR3 extends over 15 amino acids. The ends were cut back, 2 bases at V and 5 bases at J, with 15 bases in the middle. CDR1 and CDR2 (germline): SGHNT, YENEEA.

CDR3 nucleotide sequence: TGTGCCAGCAGCCAAGCTGATCCCGGGAGGGCCACAGATACGCAGTATTTT. Amino acid sequence: CASSQADPGRATDTQYF. This chain links TRBV4-2 with TRBJ2-3; the match to TRBD2 covers 8 bases. This CDR3 region has 17 residues. Per the germline V gene, CDR1 is LGHNA and CDR2 is YNFKEQ. J gave up 2 bases and V 1 base, and 8 bases lay outside the gene matches.

This sequence joins TRBV5-1 and TRBJ2-5, with D possibly matching TRBD1 (5 bases). This CDR3 is 15 amino acids long. Trimming took 2 bases from V and 5 from J, leaving 16 bases between them. Germline lookup yields CDR1 SGHRS and CDR2 YFSETQ. This CDR3 is CASSFVLGAAETQYF. The CDR3 coding sequence is TGCGCCAGCAGCTTTGTCCTTGGGGCGGCGGAGACCCAGTACTTC.

For the CDR3, the DNA is TGCGCCAGCAGCAACGGACTTACCGGGGGCGAGCAGTACTTC. This encodes CASSNGLTGGEQYF. V is TRBV5-1 and J is TRBJ2-7, with a possible D match to TRBD2 (6 bases). The V end lost 4 bases, the J end lost 6 bases, and 17 bases lay between the germline ends. CDR3 size: 14 residues. Germline lookup yields CDR1 SGHRS and CDR2 YFSETQ.

The chain recombines TRBV28 with TRBJ2-5, with 10 bases identical to TRBD1. The length of the CDR3 is 12 residues. Trimming at V came to 6 bases and at J to 14 bases, leaving 9 bases not matched to a gene. Germline lookup yields CDR1 MDHEN and CDR2 SYDVKM. CDR3 in DNA: TGTGCCAGCAGGCCGCCTAGACAGGGGGCTTACTTC. Translated: CASRPPRQGAYF. The full variable domain, rest sourced from reference TRBV28 and TRBJ2-5, is DVKVTQSSRYLVKRTGEKVFLECVQDMDHENMFWYRQDPGLGLRLIYFSYDVKMKEKGDIPEGYSVSREKKERFSLILESASTNQTSMYLCASRPPRQGAYFGPGTRLLVL.

The V call is TRBV28, the J call TRBJ2-5; the D gene is possibly TRBD2 (7 bases). The J call is uncertain, as TRBJ2-7 better fits the DNA end. The CDR3 length is 16 residues. CDR1 and CDR2 from the germline V gene are MDHEN and SYDVKM. The DNA for the CDR3 is TGTGCCAGCAGTTCCCTGGGGGGGCGGGGCCGCTACGAGCAGTACTTC. This translates into CASSSLGGRGRYEQYF.

This clone was detected only once. The DNA for the CDR3 is TGTGCCAGCAGCCCCGGACAGGGCCGCAATCAGCCCCAGCATTTT. As protein: CASSPGQGRNQPQHF. The chain carries TRBV6-5 and TRBJ1-5, with 8 bases that match TRBD1. CDR3 size: 15 residues. CDR1 and CDR2 (germline): MNHEY, SVGAGI. After removal of 6 bases from V and 2 bases from J, the junction contained 6 bases not matched to a gene.

The chain recombines TRBV18 with TRBJ2-5; 11 nucleotides agree with TRBD1. This CDR3 spans 14 amino acids. With 6 bases clipped from V and 5 bases from J, the junction kept 5 bases outside the gene matches. Germline V gene sequence: CDR1 KGHSH, CDR2 LQKENI. The CDR3 DNA follows: TGTGCCAGCTCCGAGGACAGGGGGCGGGAGACCCAGTACTTC. Protein product: CASSEDRGRETQYF. The whole variable domain, remainder taken from reference TRBV18 and TRBJ2-5, is NAGVMQNPRHLVRRRGQEARLRCSPMKGHSHVYWYRQLPEEGLKFMVYLQKENIIDESGMPKERFSAEFPKEGPSILRIQQVVRGDSAAYFCASSEDRGRETQYFGPGTRLLVL.

The chain employs TRBV5-6 and TRBJ1-2, with 12 bases that match TRBD1. The CDR3 totals 15 residues. CDR1 and CDR2 from the germline V gene are SGHDT and YYEEEE. The J segment lost 4 bases and the V segment lost 5 bases, leaving 6 bases of the junction unmatched. The CDR3, as DNA: TGTGCCAGCAGGGGACAGGGGGCGCCCGGCTATGGCTACACCTTC. Protein: CASRGQGAPGYGYTF.

The V gene is TRBV9, the J gene TRBJ2-2, with TRBD1 as a possible D gene (5 bases). The CDR3 is made up of 14 amino acids. CDR1 SGDLS and CDR2 YYNGEE come from the germline V gene. The ends were cut back, 2 bases at V and 3 bases at J, with 8 bases in the middle. The CDR3 sequence: CASSVSGYTGELFF. The CDR3, as DNA: TGTGCCAGCAGCGTTTCAGGGTACACCGGGGAGCTGTTTTTT.

A remark on this clone: This CDR3 is also generated by other DNA sequences in the sample. V is TRBV7-3 and J is TRBJ1-1; the D is unclear. The CDR3 has 13 residues. V was clipped by 0 bases and J by 3 bases, with 5 bases between them. Per the germline V gene, CDR1 is SGHTA and CDR2 is FQGTGA. CDR3 in amino acids: CASSLTRYTEAFF. CDR3 DNA: TGTGCCAGCAGCTTAACGAGGTACACTGAAGCTTTCTTT.

The CDR3 DNA follows: TGTGCCAGCAGTGGACGGACAGGGAAAGACTATGGCTACACCTTC. It encodes CASSGRTGKDYGYTF. The chain links TRBV6-5 to TRBJ1-2; 8 nucleotides align to TRBD1. The trim removed 5 bases at V and 3 bases at J, leaving 8 bases unmatched. CDR3 length equals 15 residues. From germline, CDR1 is MNHEY and CDR2 SVGAGI.

V gene TRBV18 combines with J gene TRBJ2-7, with D maybe TRBD1 (8 bases). Germline V gene data show CDR1 as KGHSH and CDR2 as LQKENI. The V and J ends lost 3 bases and 7 bases respectively, with 16 bases between them. The CDR3 spans 14 residues. Here the CDR3 reads CASSPATGEGEQYF. In DNA, the CDR3 is TGTGCCAGCTCACCGGCGACAGGGGAGGGGGAGCAGTACTTC. Full variable domain (outside the CDR3, taken from reference TRBV18 and TRBJ2-7): NAGVMQNPRHLVRRRGQEARLRCSPMKGHSHVYWYRQLPEEGLKFMVYLQKENIIDESGMPKERFSAEFPKEGPSILRIQQVVRGDSAAYFCASSPATGEGEQYFGPGTRLTVT.

This chain links TRBV6-6 with TRBJ2-5, with TRBD2 identical over 7 bases. CDR1 is MNHNY, CDR2 SVGAGI, per germline (reference sequence). V shed 4 bases and J 7 bases; nucleotides not matched to a gene: 6. This CDR3 comprises 13 residues. The CDR3 is CASSSSGIGTQYF. The CDR3 nucleotides are TGTGCCAGCAGTTCTAGCGGTATCGGGACCCAGTACTTC.

This clone is a singleton in its sample. This chain links TRBV6-1 with TRBJ1-1, with D possibly being TRBD1 (6 bases). The CDR3 is 12 residues long. Trimming pared 10 bases from V and 4 bases from J, leaving 13 bases between. The germline gives CDR1 MNHNS, CDR2 SASEGT. The CDR3, as DNA: TGTGCCACCAAAACAGGGCTCACTGAAGCTTTCTTT. Translating gives CATKTGLTEAFF.

The chain is built from TRBV30 and TRBJ2-7, with 9 positions matching TRBD2. The V gene's germline CDR1 is GTSNPN and CDR2 SVGIG (reference sequence). CDR3 length equals 15 residues. V shed 3 bases, J shed 5 bases, and the junction held 11 bases outside the gene matches. The CDR3 region has the DNA TGTGCCTGGAGCGCACGAGGTAGCGGGAGAGACGAGCAGTACTTC. Its protein product is CAWSARGSGRDEQYF.

The gene calls are TRBV5-1 and TRBJ2-4; 8 bases match TRBD2. This CDR3 is 15 amino acids long. The V gene's germline CDR1 is SGHRS and CDR2 YFSETQ. J gave up 6 bases and V 1 base, and 6 bases lay outside the gene matches. DNA of the CDR3: TGCGCCAGCAGCTTGTCGGGAGGGCCGGGAAACATTCAGTACTTC. Protein product: CASSLSGGPGNIQYF.

This chain joins TRBV5-1 and TRBJ1-1; D unresolved. Germline CDR1 SGHRS, CDR2 YFSETQ. V shed 4 bases and J shed 2 bases, with 12 bases lying between them. This CDR3 comprises 14 residues. This CDR3 is CASSLDGVNTEAFF. CDR3 nucleotide sequence: TGCGCCAGCAGCCTAGACGGTGTAAACACTGAAGCTTTCTTT. The full variable domain, in which reference TRBV5-1 and TRBJ1-1 provide the parts outside the CDR3, is KAGVTQTPRYLIKTRGQQVTLSCSPISGHRSVSWYQQTPGQGLQFLFEYFSETQRNKGNFPGRFSGRQFSNSRSEMNVSTLELGDSALYLCASSLDGVNTEAFFGQGTRLTVV.

This clone was seen a few times. The J gene is TRBJ2-5, the V gene TRBV6-6; possible D gene TRBD2, 5 bases. CDR3 size: 14 residues. Trimming removed 2 bases from V and 1 base from J, with 8 bases in between. Germline CDR1 reads MNHNY; CDR2 reads SVGAGI (reference sequence). The CDR3 reads CASSYGESQETQYF. The CDR3 nucleotides read TGTGCCAGCAGTTACGGGGAGTCCCAAGAGACCCAGTACTTC.